This T cell receptor (beta chain) is drawn from a study of blood T cell repertoires in COVID-19. Overall study context: Acute and convalescent COVID-19 specimens originated in the United States, Italy and Spain.

Original processing notes: For nucleated cells, counts were estimated from reference gene primer amplification. Libraries were prepared by immunoSEQ multiplex PCR; TCRdb keeps only in-frame clonotypes and omits some of them. Clone size and the V and J calls come from that table; the DNA yielded D and trimming. The data show 75,000 or so clones, with approximately 78% seen just once and more than 9% held by the top ten. After removal of 0 bases from V and 5 bases from J, the junction contained 8 bases not matched to a gene. From germline, CDR1 is SGHRS and CDR2 YFSETQ. The CDR3 runs to 16 residues. This receptor was identified in a man aged 60 to 69 with acute or convalescent COVID-19. Sequenced: peripheral blood. The V gene is TRBV5-1, the J gene TRBJ2-5; 9 bases map to TRBD1. The CDR3 region has the DNA TGCGCCAGCAGCTTGGCGGTGGGGACAGGGTTGGAGACCCAGTACTTC. It yields the protein CASSLAVGTGLETQYF.